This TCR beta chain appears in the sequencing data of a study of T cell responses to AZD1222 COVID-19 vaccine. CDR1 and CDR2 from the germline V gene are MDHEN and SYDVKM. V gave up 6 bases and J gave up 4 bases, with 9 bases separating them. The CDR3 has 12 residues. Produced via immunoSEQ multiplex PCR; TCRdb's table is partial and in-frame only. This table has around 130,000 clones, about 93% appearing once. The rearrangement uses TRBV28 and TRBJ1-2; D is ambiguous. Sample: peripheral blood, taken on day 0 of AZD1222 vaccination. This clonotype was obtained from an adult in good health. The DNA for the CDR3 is TGTGCCAGCAGCGGACTGGTCTATGGCTACACCTTC. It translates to CASSGLVYGYTF.